This TCR beta chain emerged from a study of cytomegalovirus exposure and HLA in healthy donors (dated by TCRdb to the late 2010s). At the level of the whole study: In an earlier analysis of several hundred of the donors, about 270 Gb of sequence data and just under 120 million unique TCR beta sequences from about 180 million T cells were reported. Roughly 300 gigabases of sequencing data and tens of millions of unique TCR sequences were included in an early release covering roughly 700 HLA-typed donors. Among the roughly 400 genotyped donors, approximately 76% belonged to the genetic ancestry cluster associated with self-reported Caucasian donors. The study aimed to test whether signatures of past pathogen exposure could be identified by cataloging public T cell receptors. The study used immunosequencing to profile the T cell repertoires of 666 subjects and linked those repertoires to cytomegalovirus serostatus. Along with the roughly 700-subject first cohort, a separate validation cohort of some 130 different subjects was used. High-throughput TCR immunosequencing, statistical association of individual TCRs with disease status, and machine learning were combined to predict cytomegalovirus infection status. In a later analysis, previously published TCR beta repertoires from 600 to 850 donors were re-analyzed and high-resolution HLA genotyping was added so that TCR occurrence patterns could be studied. In the later analysis, no new phenotypic data were used to find candidate immune exposures; instead, reliance was placed on TCR beta sequences and their occurrence across donors. An earlier analysis of around 580 of the donors used high-throughput TCR beta sequencing to judge whether each TCR beta V gene segment behaved as functional or pseudogenic. Donor age, sex, ethnicity and CMV serostatus were collected together with the repertoire data. In a later genetic analysis, genome-wide SNP genotypes for about 55% of the roughly 700 donors were used, and that subset was treated as a discovery cohort. Every repertoire in the discovery cohort had been generated on one and the same sequencing platform. Both class I and class II loci were covered by HLA typing, at four-digit resolution. The number of donors typed differed by locus, with roughly 629-640 for A, B, C, DRB1 and DQB1, roughly 520 for DQA1, 606 for DPA1, and 400 to 490 for DPB1. Four to six DR-DQ haplotypes were handled as single units for association and clustering, since linkage in the cohort was strong. On average, roughly 250,000 unique TCR beta nucleotide sequences were sequenced per donor among a few hundred genotyped donors of the cohort, with approximately 18% of those sequences being non-productive.

Points on this clone: Its cognate antigen has yet to be identified. Base qualities are not at hand, and no much larger clone is one base apart.

The study at large found these results: A further reported finding was that TCR beta sequences accurately predicted the HLA-A and HLA-B alleles for most subjects in the first cohort. The authors suggested that the approach could potentially be extended to other disease states and immunological phenotypes. In a later genetic analysis, fewer N-insertions in productive TCRs were reported among donors in an Asian-associated ancestry cluster than the roughly 710-donor mean. Roughly uniform sequencing depth across donors was assumed in presence/absence analyses, although this assumption may not hold. Assigning TCR associations to individual alleles was difficult when HLA alleles, especially DR and DQ, strongly co-occurred. CMV serostatus was the only immune exposure information available for the cohort. Several of the top co-occurrence clusters appeared to be linked to parvovirus B19, influenza, CMV and Epstein-Barr virus, according to a later analysis. Most TCR sequences were seen in very few donors, while some public TCRs were found in many individuals. In a later analysis, most CMV-associated TCR beta chains were found to appear HLA-restricted, with HLA associations seemingly driven largely by CMV exposure. A later genetic analysis associated a missense DCLRE1C variant with V-gene and J-gene trimming of TCR beta chains, and an independent cohort replicated the association. Because the 87-base-pair reads could not distinguish some IMGT-functional V segments, including TRBV6-2 and TRBV6-3, those segments were excluded. In vitro tests confirmed that a few of the cytomegalovirus-associated TCR beta chains recognize cytomegalovirus antigens. A total of 150 to 200 TCR beta chains were listed by the study as associated with cytomegalovirus. At a false discovery rate of 0.05, a later analysis linked around 17,000 TCR beta sequences to specific HLA alleles. The earlier analysis of almost 600 of the donors excluded about 16 rarely observed V segments, including chromosome 9 orphons, because counts were too low. The cohort was sequenced for TCR beta chains only, and without alpha or paired-chain data the features that could be detected were limited. Broadly in line with IMGT annotations, most TCR beta V segments showed up in productive rearrangements about 90% or about 30% of the time in an earlier analysis of approximately 640 of the donors. According to a later analysis, TCR association rates differed among HLA loci, with DRB1 alleles showing the most associated TCRs and HLA-C alleles showing the fewest. Linkage disequilibrium might explain the correlated functional status among segregating V segments, but an unknown experimental factor could not be excluded. The classifier was reported to diagnose cytomegalovirus status with high specificity and sensitivity in both the original and validation cohorts. The sequencing pipeline was judged likely to have produced a cluster of highly shared sequence variants as a technical artifact. In a later analysis, HLA-associated TCR beta chains showed more clonal expansion and lower generation probabilities than non-associated chains that were equally common. Because some donors lacked HLA typing at each locus, the association tests relied only on the typed subset.

The cohort was made up of under 800 healthy bone marrow donors. All cohort members were sampled while nominally healthy, although unrecorded immune exposures were likely present. The donor tested CMV seropositive, placing the donor among the 250 to 350 seropositive members of the cohort. A peripheral blood sample was collected from each donor, and TCR beta sequencing was performed on peripheral blood mononuclear cells. Genomic DNA was extracted from the blood cell samples with the Qiagen DNeasy Blood Extraction Kit. The germline V end is reduced by 6 bases and the J end by 0 bases; junction bases left unmatched: 6. Counted from cysteine to phenylalanine, this CDR3 has 16 amino acids. Just the 48-base CDR3 DNA is kept, in frame starting at base 1. The germline V gene specifies WSHSY as CDR1 and SAAADI as CDR2. Library prep was done by the immunoSEQ multiplex PCR assay. The multiplex PCR relied on a mix of 60 forward primers for TCR Vbeta segments and 13 reverse primers for TCR Jbeta segments. The CDR3 region of rearranged TCR beta genes was amplified from genomic DNA by a multiplex PCR assay. On the Illumina HiSeq System, the amplified TCR beta libraries were sequenced as 87-base-pair reads. Processing in the source paper ran as follows. In a later analysis, some 80 million unique TCR beta chains were counted across the roughly 610 repertoires, and some 10 million of these chains were shared by at least two donors. To remove PCR and sequencing errors, raw reads were error-corrected and collapsed into unique sequences using a nearest-neighbor algorithm that merged closely related sequences. V, D and J gene segments were assigned by aligning CDR3 sequences to IMGT reference sequences. For a sequence to be retained, a match of at least six nucleotides was required to both a V gene segment and a J gene segment. Rearrangements were called productive when the CDR3 lacked stop codons and stayed in frame with V and J; all others were non-productive. Following IMGT convention, CDR3 was defined as the stretch from the second conserved V-encoded cysteine up to the conserved J-encoded phenylalanine. The earlier analysis of roughly 590 of the donors excluded sequences that lacked an unambiguous match to a single V gene segment. In an earlier analysis of some 590 of the donors, a V segment was called functional when productive rearrangements were above 56.7%, and segregating when the standard deviation between donors exceeded 5%. A statistical classification framework was developed to diagnose cytomegalovirus status using the catalog of TCR beta chain sequences. V and J gene assignment, in a later analysis, came from comparing TCR nucleotide sequences with IMGT/GENE-DB human TR gene sequences. Using the TCRdist pipeline, a later analysis assigned CDR3 sequences along with most-parsimonious VDJ recombination scenarios. A later analysis defined each TCR beta chain by its CDR3 amino acid sequence plus V-gene family, and excluded reads lacking a unique V-gene family. A later analysis removed 592 highly shared, low-generation-probability nucleotide sequences to deal with suspected cross-contamination and a sequencing artifact. In a later analysis, a clonal expansion index was calculated for each public chain from normalized within-repertoire ranks of inferred template counts. Generation probabilities in a later analysis came from a VDJ recombination model fitted to out-of-frame rearrangements, and those results were checked against IGoR. Hypergeometric tests were used in a later analysis to score TCR-TCR, TCR-HLA and TCR-CMV co-occurrence, with a repertoire-size bias correction applied to the TCR pairs. A later analysis estimated false discovery rates by permuting HLA or CMV assignments 20 times. In a later analysis, co-occurring TCRs were grouped with DBSCAN, and TCRdist sequence similarity was added when clustering was performed within HLA-allele-positive subsets. For co-occurrence clustering, repertoires with fewer than 30,000 or more than 120,000 public chains were excluded, along with five repertoires with anomalous nucleotide sharing. This immuneACCESS table, as held by TCRdb, lists in-frame sequences with V and J called but not all clones. Of the missing ones, under half trace to an unresolved V gene in checked studies; the others have no known cause. For V, J and clone size, that table is used; D and trimming come from the DNA. Across this sample there are 160,000 or so clones, with under 85% seen only once. The ten largest clones represent about 4% of the sample.

This TCR was recovered from a man between 50 and 59 years old in good health and CMV-seropositive. Recombination joined TRBV10-2 with TRBJ2-5, with TRBD2 identical over 11 junction bases. The sample taken for sequencing was PBMCs. The nucleotides read TGCGCCAGCAGCGCCGGGACTAGCGGCTACCAAGAGACCCAGTACTTC. This yields the protein CASSAGTSGYQETQYF.